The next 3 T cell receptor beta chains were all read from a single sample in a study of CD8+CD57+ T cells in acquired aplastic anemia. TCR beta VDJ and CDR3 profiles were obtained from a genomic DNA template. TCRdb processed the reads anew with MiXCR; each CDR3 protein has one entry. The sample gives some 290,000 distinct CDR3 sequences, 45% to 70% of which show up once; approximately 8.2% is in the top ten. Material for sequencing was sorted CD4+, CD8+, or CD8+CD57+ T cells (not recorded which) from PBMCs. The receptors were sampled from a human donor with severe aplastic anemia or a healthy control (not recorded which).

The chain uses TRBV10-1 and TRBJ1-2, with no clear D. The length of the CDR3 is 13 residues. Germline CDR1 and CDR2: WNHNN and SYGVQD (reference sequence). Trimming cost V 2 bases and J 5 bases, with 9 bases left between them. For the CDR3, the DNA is TGCGCCAGCAGTGAGCATCGGATGTATGGCTACACCTTC. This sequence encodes CASSEHRMYGYTF.

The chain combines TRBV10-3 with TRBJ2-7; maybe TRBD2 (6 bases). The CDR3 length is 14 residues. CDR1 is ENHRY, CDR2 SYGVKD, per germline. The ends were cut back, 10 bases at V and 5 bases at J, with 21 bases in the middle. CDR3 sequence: CATRRSSGGNEQYF. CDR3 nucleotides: TGTGCCACCCGCCGAAGTAGCGGTGGTAACGAGCAGTACTTC.

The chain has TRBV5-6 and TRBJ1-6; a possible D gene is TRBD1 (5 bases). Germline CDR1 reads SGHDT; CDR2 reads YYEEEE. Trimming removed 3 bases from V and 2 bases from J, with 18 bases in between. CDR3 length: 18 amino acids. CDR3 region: CASSWRAGIGPYNSPLHF. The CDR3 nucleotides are TGTGCCAGCAGCTGGAGGGCAGGGATCGGCCCCTATAATTCACCCCTCCACTTT.